This note documents a single TCR beta chain sequence. The assay was immunoSEQ multiplex PCR, and TCRdb's table has in-frame clones only and misses some. The sample records 510,000 or so clones, 70% to 90% being singletons. The CDR3 length is 14 residues. In germline, CDR1 is KGHDR, CDR2 SFDVKD. The V end was cut by 5 bases, the J end by 5 bases, with 11 bases between. These data originate in a study of Ad26.COV2.S vaccination and SARS-CoV-2 variants. Study background: Trial arm assignment for the donor was COV1001 Ad26.COV2.S.

The treatment denotes: approximately 18 received Ad26.COV2.S at low or high dose, single or two shots; a few received placebo; per-sample allocation not given. Each sample was drawn 63 days after the first injection (of vaccine or placebo). The genes are TRBV24-1 and TRBJ2-2, with a possible D match to TRBD2 (6 bases). The source was peripheral blood, collected in a trial of Ad26.COV2.S vaccine versus placebo. The receptor comes from a person between 18 and 59 years old who received the Ad26.COV2.S COVID-19 vaccine or a placebo. CDR3 residues: CATSVSGTTGELFF. CDR3 DNA: TGTGCCACCAGTGTTTCCGGGACTACCGGGGAGCTGTTTTTT.